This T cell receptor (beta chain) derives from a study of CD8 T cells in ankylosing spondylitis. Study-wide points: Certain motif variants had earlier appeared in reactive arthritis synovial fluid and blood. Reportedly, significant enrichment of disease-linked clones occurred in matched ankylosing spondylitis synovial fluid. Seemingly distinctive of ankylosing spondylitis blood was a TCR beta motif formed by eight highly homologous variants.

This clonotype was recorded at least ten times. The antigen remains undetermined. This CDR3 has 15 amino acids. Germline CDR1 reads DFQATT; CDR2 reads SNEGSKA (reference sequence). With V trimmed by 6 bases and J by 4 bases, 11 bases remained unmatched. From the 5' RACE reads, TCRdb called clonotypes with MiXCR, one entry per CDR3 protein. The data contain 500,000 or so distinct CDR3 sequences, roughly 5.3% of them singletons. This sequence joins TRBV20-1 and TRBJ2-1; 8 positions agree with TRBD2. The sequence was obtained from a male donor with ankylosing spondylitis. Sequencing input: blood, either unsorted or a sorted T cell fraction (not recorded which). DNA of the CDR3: TGCAGTGCAGTAGCGGGACTATGGAAGTACAATGAGCAGTTCTTC. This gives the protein CSAVAGLWKYNEQFF.